This T cell receptor (beta chain) was recovered during a study of regulatory T cells in long-lasting Graves disease. General study points: Among samples with persistent disease, TRBV28, TRBJ1-2 and TRBJ2-5 were favored.

Time point denoted: newly diagnosed GD, antithyroid drugs for less than 3 months. PBMCs provided the RNA from which the TCR library was made. The CDR3 has 19 residues. CDR1 SGHDN and CDR2 FVKESK come from the germline V gene. Trimming stripped 0 bases from V and 5 bases from J, with 25 bases between. The authors built TCR beta libraries using iRepertoire HTBI primers and Arm-PCR of CDR3 regions. TCRdb re-derived calls from the multiplex PCR reads in MiXCR, one entry per CDR3 protein. Altogether 400,000 to 550,000 distinct CDR3 sequences are present, roughly 15% being singletons, with the ten largest covering about 10%. There are a few counts of this clonotype. Its matching antigen is unknown. The same data also went into a second study, on T cells in Graves' hyperthyroidism and ophthalmopathy. That source notes: Based on clinical symptoms, serum thyroxine and TRAb, thyroid ultrasound and orbital computed tomography, diagnoses were reached. An initial round of RT-PCR targeting the TCR CDR3 relied on the HTBI primer set.

Specimen: peripheral blood mononuclear cells (PBMCs), collected at new diagnosis, from a patient treated with antithyroid drugs. This sequence joins TRBV14 and TRBJ1-1; tentative D call: TRBD1 (6 bases). The origin of this receptor is a woman in her thirties with Graves disease. CDR3 nucleotides: TGTGCCAGCAGCCAAGATTTAAACAGGGCCTATTTTGTTGGTACTGAAGCTTTCTTT. As protein: CASSQDLNRAYFVGTEAFF.